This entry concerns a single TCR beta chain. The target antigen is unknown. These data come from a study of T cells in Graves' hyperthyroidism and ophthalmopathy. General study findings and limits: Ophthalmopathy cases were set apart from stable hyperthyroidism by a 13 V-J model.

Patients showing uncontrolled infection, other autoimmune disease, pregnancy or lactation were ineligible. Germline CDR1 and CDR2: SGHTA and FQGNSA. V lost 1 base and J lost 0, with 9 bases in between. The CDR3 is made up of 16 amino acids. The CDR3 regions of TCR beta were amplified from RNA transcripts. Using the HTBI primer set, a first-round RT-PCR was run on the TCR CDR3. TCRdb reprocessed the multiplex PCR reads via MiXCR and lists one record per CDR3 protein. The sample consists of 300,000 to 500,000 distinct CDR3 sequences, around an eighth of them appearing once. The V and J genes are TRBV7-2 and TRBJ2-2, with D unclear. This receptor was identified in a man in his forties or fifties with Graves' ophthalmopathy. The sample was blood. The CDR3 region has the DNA TGTGCCAGCAGCTTAGTAGGAGAGCCGAACACCGGGGAGCTGTTTTTT. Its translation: CASSLVGEPNTGELFF. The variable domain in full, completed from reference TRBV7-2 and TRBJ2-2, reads GAGVSQSPSNKVTEKGKDVELRCDPISGHTALYWYRQSLGQGLEFLIYFQGNSAPDKSGLPSDRFSAERTGGSVSTLTIQRTQQEDSAVYLCASSLVGEPNTGELFFGEGSRLTVL.